These 24 T cell receptor beta chains came from one sample sequenced in a study of blood T cell repertoires in COVID-19. Measured with immunoSEQ multiplex PCR; TCRdb has only the in-frame clones, and not every one. Among some 170,000 clones listed, over 75% were seen once. Sample: peripheral blood. The receptors here all came from a woman in her 70s with acute or convalescent COVID-19.

The chain links TRBV6-2 or TRBV6-3 to TRBJ1-1; D remains ambiguous. CDR1 and CDR2 from the germline V gene are MNHEY and SVGEGT. The V end lost 0 bases, the J end lost 1 base, and 15 bases lay between the germline ends. This CDR3 comprises 17 residues. This CDR3 reads CASSYSIGTDENTEAFF. CDR3 DNA sequence: TGTGCCAGCAGTTACTCGATTGGTACAGATGAGAACACTGAAGCTTTCTTT.

This clone was recorded at least ten times. The chain uses TRBV7-9 and TRBJ2-7, with 7 bases that match TRBD1. V dropped 5 bases and J dropped 0; count of bases not matched to a gene: 7. The length of the CDR3 is 15 residues. The germline V gene has CDR1 SEHNR and CDR2 FQNEAQ (reference sequence). The CDR3 loop reads CASSPRDSSSYEQYF. CDR3 bases: TGTGCCAGCAGCCCTAGGGACAGCTCCTCCTACGAGCAGTACTTC. The whole variable domain, remainder taken from reference TRBV7-9 and TRBJ2-7, is DTGVSQNPRHKITKRGQNVTFRCDPISEHNRLYWYRQTLGQGPEFLTYFQNEAQLEKSRLLSDRFSAERPKGSFSTLEIQRTEQGDSAMYLCASSPRDSSSYEQYFGPGTRLTVT.

V usage is TRBV19 and J usage is TRBJ2-1; a possible D gene is TRBD2 (6 bases). The V end lost 4 bases, the J end lost 5 bases, and 21 bases lay between the germline ends. Germline V lookup: CDR1 LNHDA, CDR2 SQIVND (reference sequence). The CDR3 spans 17 residues. CDR3 DNA: TGTGCCAGTAGTAGGAAACTAGCCGAGCTTGGGAACAATGAGCAGTTCTTC. Translation: CASSRKLAELGNNEQFF.

This chain joins TRBV5-4 and TRBJ2-1; D not resolved. The ends were cut back, 2 bases at V and 5 bases at J, with 14 bases in the middle. This CDR3 has 15 amino acids. The germline V gene has CDR1 SGHNT and CDR2 YYREEE (reference sequence). This CDR3 is CASSFSSEVHNEQFF. The CDR3, as DNA: TGTGCCAGCAGCTTTTCCAGCGAGGTACACAATGAGCAGTTCTTC.

This clone was observed a few times. CDR3 nucleotide sequence: TGTGCCAGCAGCTTATTGAGGAGGGAGGGCTACACCTTC. This gives the protein CASSLLRREGYTF. The V and J genes are TRBV7-2 and TRBJ1-2; D is uncertain. The V gene lost 2 bases and the J gene lost 8 bases, with 12 bases spanning the gap. From germline, CDR1 is SGHTA and CDR2 FQGNSA. This CDR3 comprises 13 residues.

The V call is TRBV24-1, the J call TRBJ1-1; TRBD1 aligns across 9 bases. CDR1 is KGHDR and CDR2 is SFDVKD in the germline V gene. J gave up 0 bases and V 2 bases, and 6 bases lay outside the gene matches. The CDR3 sequence is 17 residues long. CDR3 nucleotide sequence: TGTGCCACCAGTGATTCTCCGGGACAGGGCGTGAACACTGAAGCTTTCTTT. It encodes CATSDSPGQGVNTEAFF.

This chain uses TRBV5-1 with TRBJ1-2, with D perhaps TRBD1 (5 bases). CDR1 and CDR2 (germline): SGHRS, YFSETQ. The CDR3 loop spans 13 amino acids. V was pared by 7 bases and J by 3 bases, with 13 bases between. The CDR3 loop is CASVGLGDYGYTF. CDR3 nucleotides: TGCGCCAGCGTGGGGCTTGGGGACTATGGCTACACCTTC. The variable domain in full, with the rest retrieved from reference TRBV5-1 and TRBJ1-2, is KAGVTQTPRYLIKTRGQQVTLSCSPISGHRSVSWYQQTPGQGLQFLFEYFSETQRNKGNFPGRFSGRQFSNSRSEMNVSTLELGDSALYLCASVGLGDYGYTFGSGTRLTVV.

This CDR3 is CASSSVRDRALNTEAFF. CDR3 in DNA: TGTGCCAGTAGTTCGGTTCGGGACAGGGCTCTAAACACTGAAGCTTTCTTT. The chain employs TRBV19 and TRBJ1-1; 9 bases align to TRBD1. Trimming at V came to 5 bases and at J to 2 bases, leaving 12 bases not matched to a gene. Germline values: CDR1 LNHDA, CDR2 SQIVND (reference sequence). The length of the CDR3 is 17 residues. The complete variable domain, with remaining parts taken from reference TRBV19 and TRBJ1-1, reads DGGITQSPKYLFRKEGQNVTLSCEQNLNHDAMYWYRQDPGQGLRLIYYSQIVNDFQKGDIAEGYSVSREKKESFPLTVTSAQKNPTAFYLCASSSVRDRALNTEAFFGQGTRLTVV.

This clone occurred a few times. The rearrangement joins TRBV2 to TRBJ2-7; possible D gene TRBD1, 6 bases. The V and J ends lost 5 bases and 6 bases respectively, with 20 bases between them. Germline CDR1 is SNHLY and CDR2 is FYNNEI. This CDR3 comprises 15 residues. The CDR3 region is CASSTQQGMTGEQYF. CDR3 in DNA: TGTGCCAGCAGTACTCAACAGGGTATGACTGGCGAGCAGTACTTC.

The V gene is TRBV12-5, the J gene TRBJ2-3; D perhaps matches TRBD1 (6 bases). Trimming pared 6 bases from V and 4 bases from J, leaving 20 bases between. The CDR3 consists of 16 residues. The germline V gene encodes CDR1 LGHNT and CDR2 FRNRAP. The CDR3: CASGRSTGSGSDTQYF. DNA of the CDR3: TGTGCTAGTGGCAGATCTACAGGGTCAGGGTCAGATACGCAGTATTTT.

This clone has only a few counts. The V gene is TRBV6-5, the J gene TRBJ1-1; 7 bases fit TRBD1. Germline assignment: CDR1 MNHEY and CDR2 SVGAGI. The CDR3 covers 12 residues. Trimming at V came to 5 bases and at J to 7 bases, leaving 4 bases not matched to a gene. CDR3 nucleotide sequence: TGTGCCAGCAGTCGAGGGACAGTTGAAGCTTTCTTT. This encodes CASSRGTVEAFF.

J is TRBJ2-3 and V is TRBV5-1; 7 bases align to TRBD1. The CDR3 extends over 16 amino acids. J was trimmed by 2 bases and V by 0 bases; bases with no gene match: 6. Germline-derived CDR1 and CDR2 are SGHRS and YFSETQ. CDR3 sequence reads: CASSLGTGETTDTQYF. CDR3 coding DNA: TGCGCCAGCAGCTTGGGAACAGGGGAAACCACAGATACGCAGTATTTT.

The count of this clone is one. The chain joins TRBV5-1 to TRBJ2-2, with a possible D match to TRBD2 (5 bases). Germline loops: CDR1 SGHRS, CDR2 YFSETQ. The CDR3 is made up of 16 amino acids. The V gene lost 1 base and the J gene lost 0 bases, with 10 bases spanning the gap. Here the CDR3 DNA reads TGCGCCAGCAGCTTGTTAGCGAGTACGAACACCGGGGAGCTGTTTTTT. This encodes CASSLLASTNTGELFF. The complete variable domain, with remaining parts taken from reference TRBV5-1 and TRBJ2-2, reads KAGVTQTPRYLIKTRGQQVTLSCSPISGHRSVSWYQQTPGQGLQFLFEYFSETQRNKGNFPGRFSGRQFSNSRSEMNVSTLELGDSALYLCASSLLASTNTGELFFGEGSRLTVL.

This clone has only a few counts. J is TRBJ2-7 and V is TRBV3-1 (or the pseudogene TRBV3-2), with 9 nucleotides matching TRBD1. This CDR3 spans 15 amino acids. Per the germline V gene, CDR1 is LGHDT and CDR2 is YNNKEL (reference sequence). Losses at the gene ends were 6 bases for V and 2 bases for J; bases not matched to a gene: 8. Written as DNA, the CDR3 is TGTGCCAGCAGTTCCTCCGGGACAGGGACCTACGAGCAGTACTTC. Protein: CASSSSGTGTYEQYF.

The chain employs TRBV30 and TRBJ2-7; D unclear. Germline V gene lookup returns CDR1 GTSNPN and CDR2 SVGIG (reference sequence). The CDR3 contains 12 residues. The V end was cut by 2 bases, the J end by 2 bases, with 7 bases between. The chain's CDR3 is CAWSPSAYEQYF. DNA of the CDR3: TGTGCCTGGAGTCCGTCAGCCTACGAGCAGTACTTC. Full variable domain (outside the CDR3, taken from reference TRBV30 and TRBJ2-7): SQTIHQWPATLVQPVGSPLSLECTVEGTSNPNLYWYRQAAGRGLQLLFYSVGIGQISSEVPQNLSASRPQDRQFILSSKKLLLSDSGFYLCAWSPSAYEQYFGPGTRLTVT.

This clone was seen more than once but under ten times. This rearrangement joins TRBV3-1 (or the pseudogene TRBV3-2) to TRBJ2-2, with D perhaps matching TRBD2 (6 bases). This CDR3 is 16 amino acids long. Trimming pared 5 bases from V and 2 bases from J, leaving 15 bases between. Germline-derived CDR1 and CDR2 are LGHDT and YNNKEL (reference sequence). In DNA, the CDR3 is TGTGCCAGCAGCAGACAACGGGAGTACAACACCGGGGAGCTGTTTTTT. Translated: CASSRQREYNTGELFF.

Only one count was recorded for this clone. The V and J genes are TRBV7-2 and TRBJ1-5; TRBD1 is a possible D gene (6 bases). The length of the CDR3 is 14 residues. Germline CDR1 SGHTA, CDR2 FQGNSA. The V end was cut by 5 bases, the J end by 4 bases, with 12 bases between. The CDR3 sequence: CASSPGQGNQPQHF. Here the CDR3 DNA reads TGTGCCAGCAGCCCGGGGCAGGGGAATCAGCCCCAGCATTTT.

The chain uses TRBV14 and TRBJ1-2; D is unclear. The CDR3 is made up of 13 amino acids. Germline V lookup: CDR1 SGHDN, CDR2 FVKESK. V was shortened by 4 bases and J by 0 bases, with 6 bases between the two germline ends. The CDR3 protein is CASSRGANYGYTF. The CDR3 coding sequence is TGTGCCAGCAGCCGTGGAGCTAACTATGGCTACACCTTC.

The chain has TRBV5-4 and TRBJ2-5; 10 nucleotides agree with TRBD2. The CDR3 has 15 residues. J lost 4 bases, V lost 2 bases, and 5 bases had no gene match. CDR1 is SGHNT and CDR2 is YYREEE in the germline V gene (reference sequence). The CDR3 sequence is CASSLRLAGVETQYF. The CDR3 bases are TGTGCCAGCAGCTTAAGGCTAGCGGGAGTAGAGACCCAGTACTTC. Looking up the rest from reference TRBV5-4 and TRBJ2-5 gives the full variable domain: ETGVTQSPTHLIKTRGQQVTLRCSSQSGHNTVSWYQQALGQGPQFIFQYYREEENGRGNFPPRFSGLQFPNYSSELNVNALELDDSALYLCASSLRLAGVETQYFGPGTRLLVL.

The chain has TRBV10-1 and TRBJ2-5; 7 bases are a match to TRBD1. This CDR3 has 15 amino acids. The germline CDR1 and CDR2 sequences are WNHNN and SYGVQD (reference sequence). The V gene end was trimmed by 5 bases and the J gene end by 4 bases; junction bases not matched to a gene: 10. CDR3 bases: TGCGCCAGCAGTTTGTCGACAGGGCAGGGAGAGACCCAGTACTTC. This encodes CASSLSTGQGETQYF.

The count of this clone is one. This sample also contains other DNA sequences that code for the same CDR3. The rearrangement links TRBV5-1 to TRBJ2-2; no reliable D call. V was trimmed by 4 bases and J by 1 base, leaving 5 bases between them. The V gene's germline CDR1 is SGHRS and CDR2 YFSETQ. This CDR3 contains 13 residues. CDR3 sequence (DNA): TGCGCCAGCAGCCCAGGGAACACCGGGGAGCTGTTTTTT. Translating gives CASSPGNTGELFF.

This chain links TRBV11-3 with TRBJ2-1; D is possibly TRBD2 (5 bases). V was shortened by 3 bases and J by 9 bases, with 12 bases between the two germline ends. This CDR3 is 13 amino acids long. Germline CDR1 and CDR2: SGHNT and YENEEA. This CDR3 is CASSFGPRGEQFF. The CDR3 DNA sequence: TGTGCCAGCAGCTTCGGACCCCGGGGTGAGCAGTTCTTC.

The V call is TRBV30, the J call TRBJ2-7, with 11 bases aligning to TRBD2. The germline V gene encodes CDR1 GTSNPN and CDR2 SVGIG (reference sequence). With V trimmed by 0 bases and J by 4 bases, 2 bases remained unmatched. This CDR3 is built from 14 residues. The CDR3 loop reads CAWSVTSGSYEQYF. CDR3 in DNA: TGTGCCTGGAGTGTAACTAGCGGGAGTTACGAGCAGTACTTC. The full variable domain, its missing parts supplied by reference TRBV30 and TRBJ2-7, is SQTIHQWPATLVQPVGSPLSLECTVEGTSNPNLYWYRQAAGRGLQLLFYSVGIGQISSEVPQNLSASRPQDRQFILSSKKLLLSDSGFYLCAWSVTSGSYEQYFGPGTRLTVT.

The chain couples TRBV10-3 to TRBJ1-5; TRBD1 agrees at 7 bases. The CDR3 sequence is 15 residues long. Germline-derived CDR1 and CDR2 are ENHRY and SYGVKD. The trim removed 6 bases at V and 8 bases at J, leaving 13 bases unmatched. In DNA form, the CDR3 reads TGTGCCATCAGCGATGGACAGGCCGGAGTTGAGCCCCAGCATTTT. This codes for CAISDGQAGVEPQHF.